This T cell receptor beta chain was sequenced for a study of regulatory T cells in long-lasting Graves disease. Study conclusions and caveats: Persistent patients shared more public clonotypes (2,741) than new patients (just under 1,000).

On this clonotype: Its antigen remains unidentified.

Through Arm-PCR of CDR3 regions and iRepertoire HTBI primers, TCR beta libraries were built. TCRdb analysed the multiplex PCR reads with MiXCR anew, one entry per CDR3 protein. In the table there are 450,000 to 600,000 distinct CDR3 sequences, roughly 13% of which are singletons. J was trimmed by 0 bases and V by 6 bases; bases with no gene match: 16. The CDR3 is made up of 17 amino acids. Germline V gene lookup returns CDR1 DFQATT and CDR2 SNEGSKA (reference sequence). Sample time point: newly diagnosed GD, antithyroid drugs for less than 3 months. With RNA extracted from PBMCs as input, the TCR library was made. Peripheral blood, about 9 milliliters per patient, was collected in EDTA tubes. This sample was shared with a second study, whose subject was T cells in Graves' hyperthyroidism and ophthalmopathy. This second report adds: A patient was excluded if there was uncontrolled infection, other autoimmune disease, pregnancy or lactation.

The TCR was taken from a man in his thirties or forties with Graves disease. Sequenced material: peripheral blood mononuclear cells (PBMCs), taken at new diagnosis, from a patient treated with antithyroid drugs. J is TRBJ1-1 and V is TRBV20-1; 7 nucleotides match TRBD1. CDR3 residues: CSAWGGGGSEVNTEAFF. The CDR3 region has the DNA TGCAGTGCGTGGGGTGGAGGGGGCTCTGAGGTGAACACTGAAGCTTTCTTT.